This T cell receptor beta chain was captured in a study of beta chain features in type 1 diabetes. The CDR3 contains 18 residues. Per the germline V gene, CDR1 is SGHRS and CDR2 is YFSETQ. Trimming removed 3 bases from V and 6 bases from J; junction bases left unmatched: 14. A remark on this clone: Its antigen is undetermined.

About 120 mL of blood, on average, came from one heparinised draw per donor. The whole isolated RNA underwent reverse transcription, so sequencing captured expressed TCRB transcripts. Clones were read by immunoSEQ multiplex PCR, and TCRdb kept only the in-frame ones, dropping some. The data contain nearly 700,000 clones, around 15% of them singletons. Study-wide findings and caveats: All four CD4+ subsets of Type 1 diabetes patients contained TCRB CDR3s that were moderately but significantly shorter.

The sample comprised naive CD4+ T cells from blood. V and J are TRBV5-1 and TRBJ2-7; 14 bases fit TRBD2. The receptor's source is a man aged 18 to 29 with type 1 diabetes. The CDR3 loop reads CASSSGLAGAPALSEQYF. Written as DNA, the CDR3 is TGCGCCAGCAGCTCGGGACTAGCGGGGGCTCCTGCGCTCTCCGAGCAGTACTTC.